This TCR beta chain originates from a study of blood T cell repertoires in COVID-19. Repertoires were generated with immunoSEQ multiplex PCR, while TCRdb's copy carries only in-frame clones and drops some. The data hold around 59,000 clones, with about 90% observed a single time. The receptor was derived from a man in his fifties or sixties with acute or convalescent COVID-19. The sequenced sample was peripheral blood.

The CDR3 spells CASSSPLAGNYYEQYF. CDR3 DNA: TGTGCCAGCAGCTCCCCCCTAGCGGGGAATTACTACGAGCAGTACTTC. This rearrangement joins TRBV11-3 to TRBJ2-7; TRBD2 agrees at 9 bases. The V and J ends lost 4 bases and 3 bases, in that order; junction bases with no gene match: 10. Germline values: CDR1 SGHNT, CDR2 YENEEA. CDR3 size: 16 residues.